This entry lists 29 T cell receptor beta chains sequenced from one sample in a study of early T cells in non-severe SARS-CoV-2 infection. Using its own MiXCR run on the 5' RACE reads, TCRdb lists one record per CDR3 protein. The table lists more than 55,000 distinct CDR3 sequences, around 4.2% of them singletons. The sample here was whole blood, taken at baseline. The receptors originated from an adult who was a healthcare worker with PCR-confirmed SARS-CoV-2 infection or an uninfected control (not recorded which). The donor label of this sample is uncertain.

This clonotype was counted between two and nine times. The V gene is TRBV10-3, the J gene TRBJ2-7; 9 positions agree with TRBD1. This CDR3 comprises 12 residues. V lost 8 bases and J lost 3; bases outside the gene matches: 2. CDR1 ENHRY and CDR2 SYGVKD come from the germline V gene. The CDR3 here is CAIRDRDYEQYF. The CDR3 bases are TGTGCCATCCGGGACAGGGACTACGAGCAGTACTTC.

This clonotype was found a few times. The chain combines TRBV29-1 with TRBJ2-7; 8 bases match TRBD1. V lost 3 bases, J lost 8 bases, and 6 bases stayed unmatched. The CDR3 sequence is 12 residues long. CDR1 is SQVTM, CDR2 ANQGSEA, per germline. Here the CDR3 DNA reads TGCAGCGTTGACGTACAGGGGGTAAAGCAGTACTTC. It encodes CSVDVQGVKQYF.

This clonotype was counted many times. The chain couples TRBV12-3 or TRBV12-4 to TRBJ1-4; 8 positions agree with TRBD1. V trimming: 4 bases; J trimming: 4 bases; junction bases outside the gene matches: 8. CDR3 size: 16 residues. The CDR3 loop is CASSSSTGAGNEKLFF. As DNA, the CDR3 is TGTGCCAGCAGTTCATCGACAGGGGCGGGTAATGAAAAACTGTTTTTT.

This clonotype showed up just a few times. The chain recombines TRBV20-1 with TRBJ2-2; D gene ambiguous. Germline-derived CDR1 and CDR2 are DFQATT and SNEGSKA (reference sequence). The CDR3 covers 12 residues. Trimming took off 3 bases at V and 3 bases at J, with 5 bases between the two ends. The CDR3 region is CSASMDTGELFF. CDR3 nucleotides: TGCAGTGCTAGTATGGACACCGGGGAGCTGTTTTTT.

This clonotype has a count of ten or more. The V and J genes are TRBV7-3 and TRBJ1-4; 9 nucleotides line up with TRBD1. V shed 6 bases, J shed 6 bases, and the junction held 8 bases outside the gene matches. This CDR3 has 15 residues. Germline V lookup: CDR1 SGHTA, CDR2 FQGTGA. This CDR3 is CASSLTGTGHEKLFF. Here the CDR3 DNA reads TGTGCCAGCAGTCTCACCGGGACAGGGCATGAAAAACTGTTTTTT.

The sample holds many counts of this clonotype. The rearrangement joins TRBV11-2 to TRBJ2-5, with D perhaps assigned TRBD1 or TRBD2 (5 bases each). There are 16 residues in the CDR3. Trimming cost V 5 bases and J 5 bases, with 21 bases left between them. Germline CDR1 and CDR2: SGHAT and FQNNGV. The CDR3 bases are TGTGCCAGCAGCCGTACCGGGGCGATAGGTGGCGAGACCCAGTACTTC. Amino acids: CASSRTGAIGGETQYF.

This clonotype was seen repeatedly, ten times or more. This rearrangement joins TRBV4-1 to TRBJ1-4; possibly TRBD1 for D (6 bases). The V end lost 0 bases, the J end lost 2 bases, and 7 bases lay between the germline ends. The germline gives CDR1 MGHRA, CDR2 YSYEKL. The CDR3 consists of 15 residues. The chain's CDR3 is CASSQDDRTNEKLFF. CDR3 in DNA: TGCGCCAGCAGCCAAGACGACAGGACTAATGAAAAACTGTTTTTT.

The chain uses TRBV18 and TRBJ2-5, with a weak D call TRBD2 (6 bases). The CDR3 sequence is 14 residues long. CDR1 is KGHSH, CDR2 LQKENI, per germline. Trimming took off 0 bases at V and 6 bases at J, with 11 bases between the two ends. The CDR3 nucleotides are TGTGCCAGCTCACCACCGTCTAGCGACCAGACCCAGTACTTC. Its protein product is CASSPPSSDQTQYF.

In this sample, this clonotype turned up a few times. The rearrangement uses TRBV20-1 and TRBJ1-2; perhaps TRBD1 as D (5 bases). V was cut by 0 bases and J by 4 bases, with 9 bases left in between. The CDR3 sequence is 13 residues long. Germline CDR1 DFQATT, CDR2 SNEGSKA (reference sequence). The CDR3 here is CSAREGTGYGYTF. CDR3 DNA sequence: TGCAGTGCTAGAGAGGGCACAGGCTATGGCTACACCTTC.

Many counts were recorded for this clonotype. The chain combines TRBV29-1 with TRBJ1-5, with 9 bases fitting TRBD1. Trimming took 7 bases from V and 4 from J; bases not matched to a gene: 5. This CDR3 has 13 residues. Germline CDR1 and CDR2: SQVTM and ANQGSEA. CDR3 residues: CSAGTGNNQPQHF. The CDR3 coding sequence is TGCAGCGCTGGGACAGGGAATAATCAGCCCCAGCATTTT.

This clonotype was counted ten times or more. The CDR3 spells CATMTREKETQYF. CDR3 nucleotides: TGCGCCACCATGACTAGAGAGAAAGAGACCCAGTACTTC. The V gene is TRBV10-1, the J gene TRBJ2-5; D perhaps matches TRBD2 (6 bases). Germline V gives CDR1 WNHNN, CDR2 SYGVQD (reference sequence). Trimming shortened V by 10 bases and J by 3 bases, and 15 bases separated the two germline ends. This CDR3 has 13 residues.

This clonotype was seen only a few times. The chain links TRBV6-5 to TRBJ2-2; TRBD1 aligns across 8 bases. V was pared by 6 bases and J by 5 bases, with 5 bases of the junction left unmatched. Germline loops: CDR1 MNHEY, CDR2 SVGAGI. The CDR3 totals 14 residues. For the CDR3, the DNA is TGTGCCAGCAGCCGGACAGGGAGGACCGGGGAGCTGTTTTTT. Translating it yields CASSRTGRTGELFF.

The gene calls are TRBV7-6 and TRBJ2-7, with TRBD1 as a possible D gene (5 bases). Germline values: CDR1 SGHVS, CDR2 FNYEAQ. The CDR3 has 13 amino acids. Trimming took off 5 bases at V and 3 bases at J, with 11 bases between the two ends. The DNA of the CDR3 is TGTGCCAGCAGCCCGACAGAGTTCTACGAGCAGTACTTC. This gives the protein CASSPTEFYEQYF.

This clonotype was recorded at least ten times. The V and J genes are TRBV29-1 and TRBJ2-3, with 9 bases fitting TRBD2. The CDR3 length is 16 residues. Germline V lookup: CDR1 SQVTM, CDR2 ANQGSEA. J gave up 6 bases and V 0 bases, and 10 bases lay outside the gene matches. The CDR3 is CSVEEGRGGAPDTQYF. The CDR3 coding sequence is TGCAGCGTTGAAGAAGGGCGCGGGGGGGCCCCGGATACGCAGTATTTT.

The sample holds many counts of this clonotype. The J gene is TRBJ2-1, the V gene TRBV7-9; D may be TRBD2 (5 bases). Trimming took 6 bases from V and 5 from J, leaving 14 bases between them. Germline V gene sequence: CDR1 SEHNR, CDR2 FQNEAQ (reference sequence). This CDR3 is built from 14 residues. The CDR3 region is CASRAPSGNNEQFF. The CDR3 bases are TGTGCCAGCAGAGCCCCGAGCGGAAACAATGAGCAGTTCTTC.

This clonotype was seen repeatedly, ten times or more. The V call is TRBV4-2, the J call TRBJ1-5; 11 bases align to TRBD1. The CDR3 is 17 residues long. The V gene's germline CDR1 is LGHNA and CDR2 YNFKEQ. V lost 5 bases to trimming and J lost 3 bases; unmatched junction nucleotides: 9. CDR3 bases: TGTGCCAGCAGCGCAGTTGAGGGACAGGGGGTCAATCAGCCCCAGCATTTT. Translation gives CASSAVEGQGVNQPQHF.

The V and J genes are TRBV7-3 and TRBJ1-6; maybe TRBD1 (6 bases). V was clipped by 2 bases and J by 10 bases, with 9 bases between them. The CDR3 consists of 13 residues. In germline, CDR1 is SGHTA, CDR2 FQGTGA. The CDR3 spells CASSLSQGSPLHF. The CDR3 region has the DNA TGTGCCAGCAGCTTATCCCAGGGGTCACCCCTCCACTTT.

This clonotype was detected ten times or more. This chain uses TRBV11-2 with TRBJ1-1, with D unresolved. Germline V gene sequence: CDR1 SGHAT, CDR2 FQNNGV. The CDR3 runs to 13 residues. Between the trimmed V and J ends, which lost 1 base and 5 bases, there was a span of 8 bases. The chain's CDR3 is CASSLADVTEAFF. Here the CDR3 DNA reads TGTGCCAGCAGCTTAGCGGACGTAACTGAAGCTTTCTTT.

The chain carries TRBV3-2 and TRBJ2-5; TRBD2 reflects the table's D call only, with no check against the DNA. TRBV3-2 counts as a pseudogene. The CDR3 runs to 16 residues. The CDR3 bases are TGTGCCACCAAACTAGCGGGGCGCACCTTAGTCGAGACCCAGTACTTC. It specifies CATKLAGRTLVETQYF.

This clonotype appeared many times. The chain links TRBV28 to TRBJ1-5; tentative D call: TRBD1 (5 bases). The CDR3 extends over 16 amino acids. With 7 bases removed from V and 7 bases from J, the gap between germline ends came to 23 bases. CDR1 and CDR2 (germline): MDHEN, SYDVKM. CDR3: CASTPRGLGYRQPQHF. The CDR3 nucleotides read TGTGCCAGCACCCCGAGGGGTCTGGGTTATCGGCAGCCCCAGCATTTT.

This clonotype was picked up many times. This chain connects TRBV20-1 to TRBJ1-1; D is ambiguous. From germline, CDR1 is DFQATT and CDR2 SNEGSKA (reference sequence). The CDR3 covers 12 residues. V was cut by 3 bases and J by 3 bases, with 8 bases left in between. The CDR3 DNA reads as TGCAGTGCTAGTCCAGGAGACACTGAAGCTTTCTTT. Amino acids: CSASPGDTEAFF.

Only a few counts were recorded for this clonotype. J is TRBJ1-5 and V is TRBV7-2; D uncertain. Germline assignment: CDR1 SGHTA and CDR2 FQGNSA. Trimming stripped 3 bases from V and 0 bases from J, with 12 bases between. The CDR3 sequence is 16 residues long. This chain's CDR3 is CASSFSTRSSNQPQHF. The CDR3 nucleotides are TGTGCCAGCAGCTTTTCCACCAGGTCTAGCAATCAGCCCCAGCATTTT.

This chain links TRBV9 with TRBJ2-2; D unclear. V was cut by 2 bases and J by 1 base, with 9 bases left in between. This CDR3 is built from 15 residues. Germline-derived CDR1 and CDR2 are SGDLS and YYNGEE. CDR3 sequence reads: CASSVAQVNTGELFF. The CDR3, as DNA: TGTGCCAGCAGCGTGGCGCAGGTGAACACCGGGGAGCTGTTTTTT. Filled out from reference TRBV9 and TRBJ2-2, the complete variable domain reads DSGVTQTPKHLITATGQRVTLRCSPRSGDLSVYWYQQSLDQGLQFLIQYYNGEERAKGNILERFSAQQFPDLHSELNLSSLELGDSALYFCASSVAQVNTGELFFGEGSRLTVL.

This clonotype was seen at least ten times. The V call is TRBV20-1, the J call TRBJ1-5; 8 bases agree with TRBD1. With V trimmed by 6 bases and J by 3 bases, 7 bases remained unmatched. The CDR3 covers 14 residues. Germline V gives CDR1 DFQATT, CDR2 SNEGSKA (reference sequence). The CDR3 region is CSAGQVHLNQPQHF. The CDR3 bases are TGCAGTGCGGGACAGGTTCACCTCAATCAGCCCCAGCATTTT.

This chain uses TRBV5-6 with TRBJ1-2, with TRBD1 as a possible D gene (5 bases). The CDR3 loop spans 13 amino acids. Per germline, CDR1 SGHDT and CDR2 YYEEEE. The germline V and J ends were trimmed by 2 bases and 14 bases, with 19 bases remaining between them. The CDR3 DNA is TGTGCCAGCAGCTTCGGGACCGAGCTACCCCGGACCTTC. Its protein product is CASSFGTELPRTF.

The rearrangement uses TRBV29-1 and TRBJ2-7; 10 positions agree with TRBD2. Losses at the gene ends were 5 bases for V and 0 bases for J; bases not matched to a gene: 1. This CDR3 spans 13 amino acids. CDR1 and CDR2 from the germline V gene are SQVTM and ANQGSEA. DNA of the CDR3: TGCAGCGTTACTAGCGGGGACTCCTACGAGCAGTACTTC. Translation gives CSVTSGDSYEQYF.

This clonotype was recorded a few times. The CDR3 reads CASKGSGDTGELFF. CDR3 in DNA: TGTGCCAGCAAGGGATCAGGGGACACCGGGGAGCTGTTTTTT. V gene TRBV25-1 combines with J gene TRBJ2-2; TRBD1 might be the D (6 bases). Germline V gene data show CDR1 as MGHDK and CDR2 as SYGVNS. The V gene lost 7 bases and the J gene lost 3 bases, with 12 bases spanning the gap. The CDR3 extends over 14 amino acids.

The chain recombines TRBV5-6 with TRBJ2-1; a weak D match, TRBD1 (6 bases). Between the trimmed V and J ends, which lost 4 bases and 4 bases, there was a span of 9 bases. This CDR3 is built from 13 residues. Germline V gene lookup returns CDR1 SGHDT and CDR2 YYEEEE. The CDR3 reads CASSGDMYNEQFF. The DNA of the CDR3 is TGTGCCAGCAGCGGGGACATGTACAATGAGCAGTTCTTC.

The J gene is TRBJ2-3, the V gene TRBV10-2; 9 positions match TRBD1. This CDR3 spans 14 amino acids. CDR1 and CDR2 from the germline V gene are WSHSY and SAAADI. V lost 5 bases, J lost 5 bases, and 5 bases stayed unmatched. The CDR3 bases are TGCGCCAGCAGTTGGACAGGGGTCGTAGATACGCAGTATTTT. Translation gives CASSWTGVVDTQYF.